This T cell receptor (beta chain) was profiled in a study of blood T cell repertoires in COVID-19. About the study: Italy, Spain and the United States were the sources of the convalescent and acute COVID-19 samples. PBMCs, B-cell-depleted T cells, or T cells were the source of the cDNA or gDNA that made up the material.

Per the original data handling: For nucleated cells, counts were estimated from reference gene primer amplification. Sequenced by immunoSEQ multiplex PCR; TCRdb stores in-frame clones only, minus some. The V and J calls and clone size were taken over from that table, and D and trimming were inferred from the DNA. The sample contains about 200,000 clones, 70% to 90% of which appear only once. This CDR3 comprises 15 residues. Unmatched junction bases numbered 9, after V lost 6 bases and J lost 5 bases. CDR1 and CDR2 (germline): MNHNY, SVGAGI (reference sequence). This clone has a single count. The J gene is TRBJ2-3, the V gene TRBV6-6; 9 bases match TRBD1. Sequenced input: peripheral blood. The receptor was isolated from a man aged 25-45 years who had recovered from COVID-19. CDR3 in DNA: TGTGCCAGCAGCACGGGGACAGGGCTTTTAGATACGCAGTATTTT. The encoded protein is CASSTGTGLLDTQYF.